This TCR beta chain was obtained from a study of blood T cell repertoires in COVID-19. The wider study: The origin of the acute and convalescent COVID-19 samples was the United States, Italy and Spain. PBMCs, B-cell-depleted T cells, or T cells were the source of the cDNA or gDNA that made up the material.

The junction had 6 bases not matched to a gene; V was cut back by 7 bases and J by 1 base. Looked up from germline, CDR1 is MNHEY and CDR2 is SVGAGI. The CDR3 is made up of 14 amino acids. Original handling: Estimated nucleated cell counts came from reference gene primer amplification. Clones were sequenced by immunoSEQ multiplex PCR, and TCRdb holds only the in-frame ones, with some missing. From that table come the V and J calls and clone size; the DNA was used to work out D and trimming. The repertoire includes tens of thousands of clones, around 93% of them detected once, and under 6% sits in the top ten.

This chain joins TRBV6-5 and TRBJ1-1, with 7 bases aligning to TRBD1. The source material was peripheral blood. The TCR originated in a human donor in a cohort sampled during active COVID-19. The CDR3 spells CASTPTGKNTEAFF. The DNA for the CDR3 is TGTGCCAGCACCCCGACAGGGAAGAACACTGAAGCTTTCTTT.